The clone carrying this T cell receptor beta chain turned up a few times. Its antigen is unidentified. The data derive from a study of regulatory T cells in long-lasting Graves disease. General study points: With persistent disease, TRBV28, TRBJ1-2 and TRBJ2-5 were the favored segments. Persistent Graves' patients showed a TCR diversity that was lower than that of newly diagnosed ones.

V gave up 4 bases and J gave up 1 base, with 14 bases separating them. Looked up from germline, CDR1 is MNHEY and CDR2 is SVGAGI. The CDR3 consists of 16 residues. In building TCR beta libraries, iRepertoire HTBI primers were used together with Arm-PCR of CDR3 regions. Authors' methods: From all samples, identification returned 14 TRBJ and approximately 63 TRBV segments. MiXCR, run by TCRdb on the multiplex PCR reads, gives a single entry per CDR3 protein. These V and J calls rely on TCRdb rather than the paper's analysis. The repertoire holds roughly 300,000 distinct CDR3 sequences, 20% to 25% seen once, with 56% in the top ten. Time point described: persistent/refractory GD, antithyroid drugs over 5 years with positive TRAb. Making the TCR library involved RNA that had been extracted from PBMCs. Guidelines of the American Thyroid Association were used to diagnose Graves' disease.

The sequence was collected from a female donor with Graves disease. The specimen was peripheral blood mononuclear cells (PBMCs), collected when the disease was refractory, from a patient treated with antithyroid drugs. This chain uses TRBV6-5 with TRBJ1-3; D possibly corresponds to TRBD1 (5 bases). The CDR3 DNA follows: TGTGCCAGCAGTTCGGAGGGGCAAGGGTCTGGAAACACCATATATTTT. Its translation: CASSSEGQGSGNTIYF.